This T cell receptor (beta chain) originates from a study of Graves' ophthalmopathy and Graves' hyperthyroidism. The germline CDR1 and CDR2 sequences are LGHNA and YNFKEQ. The CDR3 is made up of 16 amino acids. The junction had 7 bases not matched to a gene; V was cut back by 4 bases and J by 0 bases. Study-wide results and caveats: Most thyroid-expanded clonotypes exceeding 0.001 frequency were also found in blood.

Ophthalmopathic donors had moderate-to-severe activity, CAS ≥3 and NOSPECS ≥4, with disease that had lasted under 3 months. Other autoimmune diseases, uncontrolled infections, pregnancy or lactation ruled patients out of participation. Amplified material comprised TCR beta CDR3 regions derived from RNA transcripts. The first-round RT-PCR employed HTBI primers together with the Qiagen OneStep RT-PCR kit. A multiplex PCR was then performed as the second round. TCRdb reprocessed the multiplex PCR reads with MiXCR, giving one entry per CDR3 protein. Of about 220,000 distinct CDR3 sequences listed, about 22% are singletons. This clonotype was seen at least ten times. Its cognate antigen is unknown.

This chain uses TRBV4-2 with TRBJ1-1; 8 nucleotides agree with TRBD1. Sequencing was performed on peripheral blood. This TCR was recovered from a woman between 50 and 59 years old with Graves' ophthalmopathy. The CDR3 reads CASSPDSGGMNTEAFF. CDR3 nucleotides: TGTGCCAGCAGCCCAGACTCAGGGGGCATGAACACTGAAGCTTTCTTT.